The 14 T cell receptor beta chains given below trace back to one sample, sequenced in a study of cytomegalovirus exposure and HLA in healthy donors. The PCR made use of 60 Vbeta and 13 Jbeta primers. Assay used: immunoSEQ multiplex PCR; TCRdb lists only in-frame clones, some missing. The sample yields about 190,000 clones, 65% to 85% seen once. Sequences were obtained from PBMCs. Receptors originate from a man aged 50-60 years in good health and CMV-seronegative.

The rearrangement joins TRBV19 to TRBJ2-2, with TRBD2 matching 10 bases. Losses at the gene ends were 7 bases for V and 6 bases for J; bases not matched to a gene: 11. From germline, CDR1 is LNHDA and CDR2 SQIVND (reference sequence). This CDR3 has 16 amino acids. CDR3 residues: CASTLGGGTSAGELFF. The CDR3 DNA reads as TGTGCCAGTACCCTAGGGGGGGGGACTAGCGCCGGGGAGCTGTTTTTT. Using reference TRBV19 and TRBJ2-2 for the parts outside the CDR3, the full variable domain is DGGITQSPKYLFRKEGQNVTLSCEQNLNHDAMYWYRQDPGQGLRLIYYSQIVNDFQKGDIAEGYSVSREKKESFPLTVTSAQKNPTAFYLCASTLGGGTSAGELFFGEGSRLTVL.

The gene calls are TRBV15 and TRBJ1-1; possibly TRBD1 for D (5 bases). The length of the CDR3 is 15 residues. V lost 0 bases and J lost 1, with 9 bases in between. The germline V gene has CDR1 LNHNV and CDR2 YYDKDF (reference sequence). The CDR3 is CATSRDLGGNTEAFF. The CDR3 DNA follows: TGTGCCACCAGCAGAGATTTGGGGGGGAACACTGAAGCTTTCTTT.

The chain couples TRBV5-5 to TRBJ2-1; D is unresolved. In germline, CDR1 is SGHKS, CDR2 YYEKEE (reference sequence). This CDR3 has 14 amino acids. V lost 2 bases and J 6 bases, leaving 12 bases between the germline ends. The CDR3 sequence: CASSLMGPPNEQFF. For the CDR3, the DNA is TGTGCCAGCAGCTTAATGGGCCCACCCAATGAGCAGTTCTTC.

As to this clone: Relative to the germline gene, one junction end is altered; a read error may explain this. V is TRBV7-9 and J is TRBJ2-1; TRBD2 matches at 11 bases. This CDR3 is 15 amino acids long. Per germline, CDR1 SEHNR and CDR2 FQNEAQ (reference sequence). The CDR3 DNA sequence: TGTTCCAGCAGCTGGGGGACTAGCGGTTACAATGAGCAGTTCTTC. This codes for CSSSWGTSGYNEQFF.

This chain uses TRBV19 with TRBJ1-4; 8 positions agree with TRBD1. Trimming removed 7 bases from V and 5 bases from J; junction bases left unmatched: 6. There are 14 residues in the CDR3. Germline assignment: CDR1 LNHDA and CDR2 SQIVND (reference sequence). Written as DNA, the CDR3 is TGTGCCAGTAAAGGAGACAGGGGAAATGAAAAACTGTTTTTT. This encodes CASKGDRGNEKLFF. Filled out from reference TRBV19 and TRBJ1-4, the complete variable domain reads DGGITQSPKYLFRKEGQNVTLSCEQNLNHDAMYWYRQDPGQGLRLIYYSQIVNDFQKGDIAEGYSVSREKKESFPLTVTSAQKNPTAFYLCASKGDRGNEKLFFGSGTQLSVL.

The chain links TRBV15 to TRBJ2-5; 9 bases map to TRBD1. The V segment lost 0 bases and the J segment 2 bases; nucleotides outside the gene matches: 1. This CDR3 comprises 15 residues. The V gene's germline CDR1 is LNHNV and CDR2 YYDKDF (reference sequence). This CDR3 reads CATSRDDRGQETQYF. CDR3 DNA sequence: TGTGCCACCAGCAGAGATGACAGGGGGCAAGAGACCCAGTACTTC. Variable domain in full (rest from reference TRBV15 and TRBJ2-5): DAMVIQNPRYQVTQFGKPVTLSCSQTLNHNVMYWYQQKSSQAPKLLFHYYDKDFNNEADTPDNFQSRRPNTSFCFLDIRSPGLGDTAMYLCATSRDDRGQETQYFGPGTRLLVL.

Concerning this clone itself: The junction departs from germline at one end; a sequencing error may be responsible. V is TRBV5-8 and J is TRBJ1-3; D not certain. The CDR3 loop spans 15 amino acids. Germline V gives CDR1 SGHTS, CDR2 YDEGEE. CDR3 coding DNA: TGTGTCAGCAGCTTGGGATCCTCGAGGGGAAACACCATATATTTT. Protein: CVSSLGSSRGNTIYF.

V and J are TRBV7-2 and TRBJ2-7; TRBD1 agrees at 7 bases. Germline loops: CDR1 SGHTA, CDR2 FQGNSA. Trimming at V came to 5 bases and at J to 3 bases, leaving 7 bases not matched to a gene. The CDR3 is 14 amino acids. Here the CDR3 DNA reads TGTGCCAGCAGCGCCGGACAGGCATTCTACGAGCAGTACTTC. Translating it yields CASSAGQAFYEQYF.

In nucleotides, the CDR3 is TGTGCCAGCAGCGCAGCCCGGGACAGCTACGAGCAGTACTTC. This gives the protein CASSAARDSYEQYF. This rearrangement joins TRBV7-8 to TRBJ2-7; 7 bases agree with TRBD1. The CDR3 is 14 residues long. Unmatched junction bases numbered 7, after V lost 5 bases and J lost 3 bases. Germline CDR1 SGHVS, CDR2 FQNEAQ.

J is TRBJ2-2 and V is TRBV28; D remains ambiguous. The CDR3 is 17 residues long. V was clipped by 8 bases and J by 2 bases, with 21 bases between them. CDR1 and CDR2 from the germline V gene are MDHEN and SYDVKM. Here the CDR3 reads CASSYQRRFLNTGELFF. CDR3 DNA: TGTGCCAGCTCCTATCAACGTCGCTTCCTAAACACCGGGGAGCTGTTTTTT. The complete variable domain, with remaining parts taken from reference TRBV28 and TRBJ2-2, reads DVKVTQSSRYLVKRTGEKVFLECVQDMDHENMFWYRQDPGLGLRLIYFSYDVKMKEKGDIPEGYSVSREKKERFSLILESASTNQTSMYLCASSYQRRFLNTGELFFGEGSRLTVL.

CDR3 DNA sequence: TGTGCCAGCAGCTTTTCTAGCACAGATACGCAGTATTTT. It specifies CASSFSSTDTQYF. The V and J genes are TRBV5-5 and TRBJ2-3; the D is unclear. V was clipped by 2 bases and J by 0 bases, with 4 bases between them. Germline CDR1 SGHKS, CDR2 YYEKEE (reference sequence). CDR3 length equals 13 residues.

The J gene is TRBJ2-1, the V gene TRBV29-1; TRBD1 aligns across 8 bases. Losses at the gene ends were 6 bases for V and 8 bases for J; bases not matched to a gene: 6. The germline V gene encodes CDR1 SQVTM and CDR2 ANQGSEA. The CDR3 is 12 residues long. CDR3 sequence reads: CSVEGQADEQFF. CDR3 nucleotides: TGCAGCGTAGAGGGACAGGCCGATGAGCAGTTCTTC.

The CDR3 is CASSFGGFYNEQFF. CDR3 coding DNA: TGTGCCAGCAGCTTCGGGGGGTTCTACAATGAGCAGTTCTTC. The rearrangement joins TRBV11-2 to TRBJ2-1; TRBD2 matches at 7 bases. CDR3 length: 14 residues. Trimming at V came to 3 bases and at J to 3 bases, leaving 2 bases not matched to a gene. Germline CDR1 SGHAT, CDR2 FQNNGV.

The rearrangement uses TRBV7-2 and TRBJ2-4, with TRBD2 identical over 9 bases. V trimming: 4 bases; J trimming: 4 bases; junction bases outside the gene matches: 17. The CDR3 loop spans 19 amino acids. Per germline, CDR1 SGHTA and CDR2 FQGNSA. The CDR3 nucleotides read TGTGCCAGCAGCTCCCGGGTAGCGGGGGTCCTTGGGCCAAAAAACATTCAGTACTTC. It specifies CASSSRVAGVLGPKNIQYF. Looking up the rest from reference TRBV7-2 and TRBJ2-4 gives the full variable domain: GAGVSQSPSNKVTEKGKDVELRCDPISGHTALYWYRQSLGQGLEFLIYFQGNSAPDKSGLPSDRFSAERTGGSVSTLTIQRTQQEDSAVYLCASSSRVAGVLGPKNIQYFGAGTRLSVL.